The clone carrying this T cell receptor beta chain was detected once. With 4 bases removed from V and 2 bases from J, the gap between germline ends came to 15 bases. The germline gives CDR1 SGHAT, CDR2 FQNNGV. CDR3 size: 15 residues. The sample comes from a study of blood T cell repertoires in COVID-19. Study at large: T cells, B-cell-depleted T cells, or PBMCs supplied cDNA or gDNA.

Authors' analysis steps: Reference gene primer amplification in the assay estimated nucleated cell counts. The method was immunoSEQ multiplex PCR; TCRdb's version includes in-frame clones alone and lacks a portion of them. V and J calls and clone size are those listed in that table; D and trimming were worked out from the DNA. The sample lists a few hundred thousand clones, roughly nine tenths seen once, with more than 0.95% in the top ten. The V call is TRBV11-2, the J call TRBJ2-7, with D perhaps matching TRBD1 (5 bases). Sequenced material: peripheral blood. The sequence derives from a man aged 35-49 years with acute or convalescent COVID-19. CDR3 DNA: TGTGCCAGCAGCTCACCGATCAAAGGGGCCTACGAGCAGTACTTC. Translated, it gives CASSSPIKGAYEQYF.